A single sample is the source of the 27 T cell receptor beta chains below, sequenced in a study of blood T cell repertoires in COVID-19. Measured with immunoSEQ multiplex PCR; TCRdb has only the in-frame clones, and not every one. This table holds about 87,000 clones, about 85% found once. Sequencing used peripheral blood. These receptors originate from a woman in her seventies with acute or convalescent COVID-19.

The CDR3 loop is CATKTGGTVTGELFF. The DNA of the CDR3 is TGTGCCACCAAAACAGGGGGCACGGTCACCGGGGAGCTGTTTTTT. The J gene is TRBJ2-2, the V gene TRBV19, with 9 nucleotides matching TRBD1. This CDR3 contains 15 residues. V lost 10 bases, J lost 4 bases, and 10 bases stayed unmatched. Germline loops: CDR1 LNHDA, CDR2 SQIVND (reference sequence).

CDR3 in amino acids: CASSKGPGVYEQYF. The DNA of the CDR3 is TGTGCCAGCAGTAAGGGGCCGGGGGTCTACGAGCAGTACTTC. The rearrangement links TRBV28 to TRBJ2-7, with TRBD2 as a possible D gene (6 bases). Germline-derived CDR1 and CDR2 are MDHEN and SYDVKM. CDR3 size: 14 residues. V was shortened by 5 bases and J by 3 bases, with 14 bases between the two germline ends.

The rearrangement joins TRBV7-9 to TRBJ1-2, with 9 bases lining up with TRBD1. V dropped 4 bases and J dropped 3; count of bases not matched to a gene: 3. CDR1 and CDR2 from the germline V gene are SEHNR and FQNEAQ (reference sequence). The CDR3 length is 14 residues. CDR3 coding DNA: TGTGCCAGCAGCTCGACAGGGGGGGACTATGGCTACACCTTC. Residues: CASSSTGGDYGYTF.

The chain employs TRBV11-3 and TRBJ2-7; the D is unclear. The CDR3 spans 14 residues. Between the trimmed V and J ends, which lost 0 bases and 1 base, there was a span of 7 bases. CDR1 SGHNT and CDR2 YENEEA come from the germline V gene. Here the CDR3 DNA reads TGTGCCAGCAGCTTAGACACTTTTTCCTACGAGCAGTACTTC. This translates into CASSLDTFSYEQYF.

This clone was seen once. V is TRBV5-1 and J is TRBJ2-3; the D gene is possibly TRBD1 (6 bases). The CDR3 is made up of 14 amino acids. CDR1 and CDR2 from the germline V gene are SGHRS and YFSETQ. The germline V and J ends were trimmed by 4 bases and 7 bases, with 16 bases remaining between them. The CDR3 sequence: CASSAGQLGYTQYF. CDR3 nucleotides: TGCGCCAGCAGCGCAGGACAGTTGGGATATACGCAGTATTTT.

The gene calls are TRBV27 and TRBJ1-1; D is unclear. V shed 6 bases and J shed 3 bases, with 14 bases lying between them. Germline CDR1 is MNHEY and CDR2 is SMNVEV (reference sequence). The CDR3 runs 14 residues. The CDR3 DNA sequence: TGTGCCAGCAGGGGTCCTGGAGGGTACACTGAAGCTTTCTTT. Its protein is CASRGPGGYTEAFF.

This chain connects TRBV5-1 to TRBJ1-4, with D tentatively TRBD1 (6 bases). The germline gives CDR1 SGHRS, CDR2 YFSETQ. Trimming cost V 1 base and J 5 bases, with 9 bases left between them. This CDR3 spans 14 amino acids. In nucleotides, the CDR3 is TGCGCCAGCAGCTTGTCAGGGGACAATGAAAAACTGTTTTTT. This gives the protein CASSLSGDNEKLFF.

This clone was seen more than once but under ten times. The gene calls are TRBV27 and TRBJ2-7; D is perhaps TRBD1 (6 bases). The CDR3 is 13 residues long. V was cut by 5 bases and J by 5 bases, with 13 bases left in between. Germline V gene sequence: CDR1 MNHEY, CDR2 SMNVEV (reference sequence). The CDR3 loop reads CASSVNRVHEQYF. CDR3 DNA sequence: TGTGCCAGCAGTGTAAACAGGGTCCACGAGCAGTACTTC.

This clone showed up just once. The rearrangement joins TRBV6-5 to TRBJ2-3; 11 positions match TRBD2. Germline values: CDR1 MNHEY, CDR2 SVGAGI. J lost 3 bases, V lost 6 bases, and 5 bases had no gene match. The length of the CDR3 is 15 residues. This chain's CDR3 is CASRISGGATDTQYF. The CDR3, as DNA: TGTGCCAGCAGGATTAGCGGGGGGGCAACAGATACGCAGTATTTT.

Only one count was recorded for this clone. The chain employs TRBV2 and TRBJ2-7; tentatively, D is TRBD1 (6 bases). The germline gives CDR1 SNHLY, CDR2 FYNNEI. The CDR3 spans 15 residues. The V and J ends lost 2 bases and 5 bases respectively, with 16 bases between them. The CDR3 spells CASSEWAGEGDEQYF. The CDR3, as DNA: TGTGCCAGCAGTGAATGGGCAGGGGAAGGGGACGAGCAGTACTTC.

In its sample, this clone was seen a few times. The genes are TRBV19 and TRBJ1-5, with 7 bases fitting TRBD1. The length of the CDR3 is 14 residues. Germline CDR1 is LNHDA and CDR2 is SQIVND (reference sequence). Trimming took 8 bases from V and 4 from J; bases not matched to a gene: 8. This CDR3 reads CASRFGQANQPQHF. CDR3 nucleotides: TGTGCCAGTCGTTTTGGACAGGCTAATCAGCCCCAGCATTTT.

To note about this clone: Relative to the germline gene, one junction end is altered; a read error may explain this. The CDR3 bases are TGTGCCAGCAGTTTAGCCCTAGCGGGGATTTCGGATACGAAGTATTTT. Protein: CASSLALAGISDTKYF. V and J are TRBV28 and TRBJ2-3; 9 bases are a match to TRBD2. The CDR3 totals 16 residues. Germline V gene data show CDR1 as MDHEN and CDR2 as SYDVKM. Looking up the rest from reference TRBV28 and TRBJ2-3 gives the full variable domain: DVKVTQSSRYLVKRTGEKVFLECVQDMDHENMFWYRQDPGLGLRLIYFSYDVKMKEKGDIPEGYSVSREKKERFSLILESASTNQTSMYLCASSLALAGISDTKYFGPGTRLTVL.

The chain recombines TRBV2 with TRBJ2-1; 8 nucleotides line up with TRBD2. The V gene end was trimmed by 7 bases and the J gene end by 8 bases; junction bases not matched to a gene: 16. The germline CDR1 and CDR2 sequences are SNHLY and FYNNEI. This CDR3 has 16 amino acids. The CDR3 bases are TGTGCCAGCATTCCCTCACCTGGACTAGCTATTCATGAGCAGTTCTTC. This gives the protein CASIPSPGLAIHEQFF.

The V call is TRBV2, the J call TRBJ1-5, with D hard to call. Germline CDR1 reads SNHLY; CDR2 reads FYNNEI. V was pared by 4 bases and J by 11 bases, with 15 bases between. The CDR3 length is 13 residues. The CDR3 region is CASSGGLSVAQHF. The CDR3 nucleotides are TGTGCCAGCAGTGGAGGATTGAGCGTGGCCCAGCATTTT.

The CDR3, as DNA: TGTGCCAGCAGCACCGGACAGGGAGGTAATTCACCCCTCCACTTT. Its translation is CASSTGQGGNSPLHF. The chain uses TRBV9 and TRBJ1-6; 8 positions agree with TRBD1. The V gene end was trimmed by 4 bases and the J gene end by 6 bases; junction bases not matched to a gene: 6. This CDR3 has 15 residues. Per germline, CDR1 SGDLS and CDR2 YYNGEE.

DNA for the CDR3: TGTGCCAGCAGTCGTCGGACAGGGGAGGCAGAGACCCAGTACTTC. It codes for CASSRRTGEAETQYF. The rearrangement joins TRBV7-9 to TRBJ2-5; 9 nucleotides align to TRBD1. The CDR3 is 15 residues long. In germline, CDR1 is SEHNR, CDR2 FQNEAQ (reference sequence). V lost 6 bases and J lost 4; bases outside the gene matches: 9.

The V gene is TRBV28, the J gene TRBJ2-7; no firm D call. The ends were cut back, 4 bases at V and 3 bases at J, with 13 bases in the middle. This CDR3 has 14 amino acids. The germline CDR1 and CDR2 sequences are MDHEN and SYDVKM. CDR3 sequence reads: CASSSLLDGYEQYF. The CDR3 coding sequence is TGTGCCAGCAGTTCTCTTCTAGATGGCTACGAGCAGTACTTC.

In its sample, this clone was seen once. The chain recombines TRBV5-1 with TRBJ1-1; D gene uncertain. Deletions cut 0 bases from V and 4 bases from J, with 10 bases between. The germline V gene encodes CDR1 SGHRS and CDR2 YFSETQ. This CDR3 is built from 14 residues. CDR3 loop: CASSLGAPSTEAFF. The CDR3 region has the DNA TGCGCCAGCAGCTTGGGAGCCCCGAGCACTGAAGCTTTCTTT.

In DNA form, the CDR3 reads TGTGCCAGCAGGCTGCCTACGGGAAGCAATCAGCCCCAGCATTTT. Amino acid sequence: CASRLPTGSNQPQHF. V is TRBV2 and J is TRBJ1-5; no clear D gene. Deletions cut 6 bases from V and 1 base from J, with 13 bases between. The CDR3 has 15 amino acids. CDR1 and CDR2 (germline): SNHLY, FYNNEI.

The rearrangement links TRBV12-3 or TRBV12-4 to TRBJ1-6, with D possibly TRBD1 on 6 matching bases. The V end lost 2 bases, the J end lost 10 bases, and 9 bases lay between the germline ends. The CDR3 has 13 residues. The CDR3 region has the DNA TGTGCCAGCAGTTTAAACAGGGAGTCACCCCTCCACTTT. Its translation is CASSLNRESPLHF.

In DNA form, the CDR3 reads TGTGCCAGCAGTTCGGGGGGGAGCACAGATACGCAGTATTTT. Translated, it gives CASSSGGSTDTQYF. The chain combines TRBV25-1 with TRBJ2-3; TRBD2 agrees at 8 bases. With 5 bases clipped from V and 0 bases from J, the junction kept 1 base outside the gene matches. In germline, CDR1 is MGHDK, CDR2 SYGVNS. The CDR3 contains 14 residues.

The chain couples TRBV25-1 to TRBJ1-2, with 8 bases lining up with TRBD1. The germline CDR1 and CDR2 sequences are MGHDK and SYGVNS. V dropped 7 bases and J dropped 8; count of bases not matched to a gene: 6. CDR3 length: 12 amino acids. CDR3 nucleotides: TGTGCCAGCACCAAGGGACAGGAGGGCTACACCTTC. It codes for CASTKGQEGYTF.

The CDR3 nucleotides read TGTGCCAGCAGCTTAGTTGGGACAGGGGGTTCACCCCTCCACTTT. Its translation: CASSLVGTGGSPLHF. The chain recombines TRBV11-2 with TRBJ1-6; 11 nucleotides agree with TRBD1. Trimming at V came to 1 base and at J to 9 bases, leaving 2 bases not matched to a gene. This CDR3 has 15 amino acids. The germline gives CDR1 SGHAT, CDR2 FQNNGV. Variable domain in full (rest from reference TRBV11-2 and TRBJ1-6): EAGVAQSPRYKIIEKRQSVAFWCNPISGHATLYWYQQILGQGPKLLIQFQNNGVVDDSQLPKDRFSAERLKGVDSTLKIQPAKLEDSAVYLCASSLVGTGGSPLHFGNGTRLTVT.

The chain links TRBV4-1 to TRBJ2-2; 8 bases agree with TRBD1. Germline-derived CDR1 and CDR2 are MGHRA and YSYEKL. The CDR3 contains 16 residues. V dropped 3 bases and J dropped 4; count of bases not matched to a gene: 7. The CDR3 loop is CASSHPRTGSTGELFF. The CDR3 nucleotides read TGCGCCAGCAGCCACCCCCGGACAGGGAGCACCGGGGAGCTGTTTTTT.

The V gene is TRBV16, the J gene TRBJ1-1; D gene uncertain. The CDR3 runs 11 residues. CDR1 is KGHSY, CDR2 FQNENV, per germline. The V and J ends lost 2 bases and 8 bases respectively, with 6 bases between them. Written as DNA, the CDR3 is TGTGCCAGCAGCCAAGGGGAGGAAGCTTTCTTT. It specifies CASSQGEEAFF.

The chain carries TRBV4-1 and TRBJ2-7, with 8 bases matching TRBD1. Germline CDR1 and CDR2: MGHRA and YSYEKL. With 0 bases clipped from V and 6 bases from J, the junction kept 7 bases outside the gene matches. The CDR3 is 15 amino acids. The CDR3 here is CASSQEFGQGAEQYF. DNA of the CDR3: TGCGCCAGCAGCCAAGAGTTCGGGCAGGGGGCCGAGCAGTACTTC.

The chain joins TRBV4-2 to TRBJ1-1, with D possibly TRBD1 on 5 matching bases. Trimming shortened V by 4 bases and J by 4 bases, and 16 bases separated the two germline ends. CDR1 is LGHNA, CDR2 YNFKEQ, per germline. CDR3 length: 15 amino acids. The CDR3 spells CASSPRGAGTTEAFF. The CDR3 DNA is TGTGCCAGCAGCCCCCGAGGGGCGGGGACCACTGAAGCTTTCTTT.